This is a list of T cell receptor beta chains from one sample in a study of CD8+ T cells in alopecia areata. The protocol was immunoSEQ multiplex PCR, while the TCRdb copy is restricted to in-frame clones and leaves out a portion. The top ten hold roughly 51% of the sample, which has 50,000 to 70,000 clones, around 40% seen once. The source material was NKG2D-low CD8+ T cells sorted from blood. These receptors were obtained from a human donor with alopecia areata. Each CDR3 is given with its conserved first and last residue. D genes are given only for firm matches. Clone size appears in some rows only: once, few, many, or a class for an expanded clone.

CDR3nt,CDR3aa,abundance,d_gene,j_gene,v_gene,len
TGTGCCAGCAGCCCGTGGCCGACGGCCAAAGAGACCCAGTACTTC,CASSPWPTAKETQYF,few,NA,TRBJ2-5,TRBV7-9,15
TGTGCCTGGAGTGTCAACGGGGGAGATACGCAGTATTTT,CAWSVNGGDTQYF,once,NA,TRBJ2-3,TRBV30,13
TGTGCCAGCAGCCTCAGGGGGTCCACAGATACGCAGTATTTT,CASSLRGSTDTQYF,NA,TRBD1,TRBJ2-3,TRBV14,14
TGTGCCTGGGGAGACAGGCTTACTGAGCAGTTCTTC,CAWGDRLTEQFF,few,NA,TRBJ2-1,TRBV30,12
TGCGCCAGCAGCCAAGATCACGGGGTTTACGAGCAGTACTTC,CASSQDHGVYEQYF,NA,NA,TRBJ2-7,TRBV4-3,14
TGTGCCTGGAGTGATGGCAGCTCTAGCACAGATACGCAGTATTTT,CAWSDGSSSTDTQYF,NA,NA,TRBJ2-3,TRBV30,15
TGTGCCAGCACCCCCGGAGGGGGCGAGCAGTACTTC,CASTPGGGEQYF,NA,NA,TRBJ2-7,TRBV28,12
TGTGCCAGCAGTGAAGCGCTTCGACTAGCGGGCGGTACTTCCTACAATGAGCAGTTCTTC,CASSEALRLAGGTSYNEQFF,NA,TRBD2,TRBJ2-1,TRBV2,20
TGTGCCAGCAGCGTAGCGGGACCGCAGTTCTTC,CASSVAGPQFF,NA,NA,TRBJ2-1,TRBV9,11
TGCAGCGTTGGGGAAACAGGGGGCGGAAGTTATGGCTACACCTTC,CSVGETGGGSYGYTF,NA,TRBD1,TRBJ1-2,TRBV29-1,15
TGCAGCGTTGAAGAGCCTGCCAGGGCACCAGATACGCAGTATTTT,CSVEEPARAPDTQYF,NA,NA,TRBJ2-3,TRBV29-1,15
TGCAGCGTTGAGGGGACAGGAGTCTACAATGAGCAGTTCTTC,CSVEGTGVYNEQFF,NA,TRBD1,TRBJ2-1,TRBV29-1,14
TGTGCCAGCAGCTTTAGCGGGAGGCCTCAAGAGACCCAGTACTTC,CASSFSGRPQETQYF,NA,TRBD2,TRBJ2-5,TRBV13,15
TGCAGCGTTGAAGGGGGGCCGGCTGGCTACACCTTC,CSVEGGPAGYTF,NA,NA,TRBJ1-2,TRBV29-1,12
TGTGCCAGCGCCCGCGGCAAGAATGGCTACACCTTC,CASARGKNGYTF,NA,NA,TRBJ1-2,TRBV9,12
TGTGCCAGCAGCGTGAGTGACAGGGGGCACGAGCAGTACTTC,CASSVSDRGHEQYF,NA,TRBD1,TRBJ2-7,TRBV9,14